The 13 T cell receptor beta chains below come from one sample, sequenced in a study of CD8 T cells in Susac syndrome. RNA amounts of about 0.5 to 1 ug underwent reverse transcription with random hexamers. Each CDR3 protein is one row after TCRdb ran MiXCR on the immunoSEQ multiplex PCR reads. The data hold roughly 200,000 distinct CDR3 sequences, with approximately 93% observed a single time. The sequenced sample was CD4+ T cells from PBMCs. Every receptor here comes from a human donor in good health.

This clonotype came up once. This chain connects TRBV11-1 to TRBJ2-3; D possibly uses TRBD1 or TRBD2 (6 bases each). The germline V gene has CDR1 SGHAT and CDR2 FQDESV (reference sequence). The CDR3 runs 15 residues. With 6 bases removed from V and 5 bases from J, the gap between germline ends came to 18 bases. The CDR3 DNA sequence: TGTGCCAGCAGTTGGGGGGCAGGGCCTTTAGATACGCAGTATTTT. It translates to CASSWGAGPLDTQYF.

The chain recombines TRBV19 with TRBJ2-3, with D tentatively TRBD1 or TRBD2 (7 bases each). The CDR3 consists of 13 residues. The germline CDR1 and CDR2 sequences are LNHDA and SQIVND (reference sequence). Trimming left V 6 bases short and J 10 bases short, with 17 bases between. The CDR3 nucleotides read TGTGCCAGTAGCCCTCCAGGGGGGGGTCCGCAGTATTTT. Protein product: CASSPPGGGPQYF.

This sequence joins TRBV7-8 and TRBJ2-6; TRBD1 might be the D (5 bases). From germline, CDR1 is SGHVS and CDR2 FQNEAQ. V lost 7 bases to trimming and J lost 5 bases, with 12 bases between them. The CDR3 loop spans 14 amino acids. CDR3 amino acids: CASKLLDRANVLTF. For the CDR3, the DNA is TGTGCCAGCAAACTCCTGGACAGGGCCAACGTCCTGACTTTC.

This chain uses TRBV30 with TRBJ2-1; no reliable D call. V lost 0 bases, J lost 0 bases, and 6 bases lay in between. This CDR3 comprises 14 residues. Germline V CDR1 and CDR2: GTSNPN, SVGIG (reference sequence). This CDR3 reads CAWSVRSSYNEQFF. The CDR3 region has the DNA TGTGCCTGGAGTGTCCGGAGCTCCTACAATGAGCAGTTCTTC.

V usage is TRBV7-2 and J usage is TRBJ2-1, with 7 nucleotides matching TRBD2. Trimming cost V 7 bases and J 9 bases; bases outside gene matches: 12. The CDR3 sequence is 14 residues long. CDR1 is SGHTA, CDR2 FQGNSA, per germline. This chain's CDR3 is CASTRKGGSSEQFF. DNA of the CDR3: TGTGCCAGCACCAGGAAAGGCGGGAGCAGTGAGCAGTTCTTC.

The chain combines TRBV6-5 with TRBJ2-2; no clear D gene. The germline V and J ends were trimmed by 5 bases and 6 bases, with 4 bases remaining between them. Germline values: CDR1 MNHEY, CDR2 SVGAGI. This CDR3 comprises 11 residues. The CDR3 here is CASSVAGELFF. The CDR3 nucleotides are TGTGCCAGCAGTGTGGCCGGGGAGCTGTTTTTT.

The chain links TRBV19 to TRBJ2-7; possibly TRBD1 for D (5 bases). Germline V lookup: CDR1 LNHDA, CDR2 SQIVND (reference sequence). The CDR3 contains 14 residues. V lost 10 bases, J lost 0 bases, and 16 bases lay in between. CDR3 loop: CATSSGATSYEQYF. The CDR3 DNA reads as TGTGCCACCTCTAGTGGGGCAACCTCCTACGAGCAGTACTTC.

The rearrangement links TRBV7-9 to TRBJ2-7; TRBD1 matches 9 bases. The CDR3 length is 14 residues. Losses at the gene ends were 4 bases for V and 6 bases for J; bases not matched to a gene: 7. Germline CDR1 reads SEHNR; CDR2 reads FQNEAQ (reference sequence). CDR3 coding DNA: TGTGCCAGCAGCTCCTCGGGACAGGGATTCGAGCAGTACTTC. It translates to CASSSSGQGFEQYF.

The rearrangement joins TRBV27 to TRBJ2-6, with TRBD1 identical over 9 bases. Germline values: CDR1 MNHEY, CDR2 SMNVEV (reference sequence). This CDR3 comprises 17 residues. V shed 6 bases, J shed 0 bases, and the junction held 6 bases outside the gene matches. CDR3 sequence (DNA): TGTGCCAGCAGGGAGGACAGGGGCCGCTCTGGGGCCAACGTCCTGACTTTC. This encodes CASREDRGRSGANVLTF.

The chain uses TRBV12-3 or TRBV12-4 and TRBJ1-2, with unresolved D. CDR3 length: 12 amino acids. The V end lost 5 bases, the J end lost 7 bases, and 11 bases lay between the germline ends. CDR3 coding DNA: TGTGCCAGCAGTCCCCCGACGGGTGGCTACACCTTC. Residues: CASSPPTGGYTF.

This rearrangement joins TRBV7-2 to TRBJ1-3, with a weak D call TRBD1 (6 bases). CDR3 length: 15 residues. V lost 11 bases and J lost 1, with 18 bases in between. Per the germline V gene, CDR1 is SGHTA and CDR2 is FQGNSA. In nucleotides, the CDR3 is TGTGCCGTGTCCGAGGGGGTCGTATCTGGAAACACCATATATTTT. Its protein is CAVSEGVVSGNTIYF. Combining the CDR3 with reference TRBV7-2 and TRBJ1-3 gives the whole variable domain GAGVSQSPSNKVTEKGKDVELRCDPISGHTALYWYRQSLGQGLEFLIYFQGNSAPDKSGLPSDRFSAERTGGSVSTLTIQRTQQEDSAVYLCAVSEGVVSGNTIYFGEGSWLTVV.

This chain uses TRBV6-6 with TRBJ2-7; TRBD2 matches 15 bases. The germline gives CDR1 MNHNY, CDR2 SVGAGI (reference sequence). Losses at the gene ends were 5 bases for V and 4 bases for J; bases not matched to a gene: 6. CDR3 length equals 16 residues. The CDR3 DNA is TGTGCCAGCAGTCCGGGACTAGCGGGGGGCCCGTACGAGCAGTACGTC. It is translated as CASSPGLAGGPYEQYV.

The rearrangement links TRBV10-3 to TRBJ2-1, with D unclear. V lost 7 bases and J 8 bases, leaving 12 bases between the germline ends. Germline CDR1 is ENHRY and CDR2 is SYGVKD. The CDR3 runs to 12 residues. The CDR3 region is CAIKGVVDEQFF. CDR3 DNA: TGTGCCATCAAAGGAGTCGTCGATGAGCAGTTCTTC.